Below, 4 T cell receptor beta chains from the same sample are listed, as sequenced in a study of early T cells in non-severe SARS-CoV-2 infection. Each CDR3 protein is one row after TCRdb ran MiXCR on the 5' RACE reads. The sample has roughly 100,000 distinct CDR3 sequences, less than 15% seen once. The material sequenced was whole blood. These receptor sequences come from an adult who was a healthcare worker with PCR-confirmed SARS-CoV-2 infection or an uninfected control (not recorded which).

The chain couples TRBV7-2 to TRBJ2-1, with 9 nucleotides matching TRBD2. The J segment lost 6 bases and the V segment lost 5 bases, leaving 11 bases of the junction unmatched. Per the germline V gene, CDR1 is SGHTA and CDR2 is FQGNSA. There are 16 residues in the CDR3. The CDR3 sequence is CASSGPSSGVSNEQFF. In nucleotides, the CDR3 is TGTGCCAGCAGCGGACCCTCTAGCGGGGTTTCCAATGAGCAGTTCTTC.

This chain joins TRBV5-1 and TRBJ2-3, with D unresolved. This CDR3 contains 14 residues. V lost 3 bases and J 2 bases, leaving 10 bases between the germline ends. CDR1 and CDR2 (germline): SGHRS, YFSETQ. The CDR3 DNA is TGCGCCAGCAGCTCCTACCCCCTCACAGATACGCAGTATTTT. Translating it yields CASSSYPLTDTQYF.

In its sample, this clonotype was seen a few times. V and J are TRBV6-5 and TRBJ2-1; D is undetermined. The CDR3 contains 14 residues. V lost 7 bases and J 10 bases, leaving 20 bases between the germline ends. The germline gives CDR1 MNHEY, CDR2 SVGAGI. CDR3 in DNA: TGTGCCAGCACCCCCCGGACGAGTATGACAGAGCAGTTCTTC. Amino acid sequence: CASTPRTSMTEQFF.

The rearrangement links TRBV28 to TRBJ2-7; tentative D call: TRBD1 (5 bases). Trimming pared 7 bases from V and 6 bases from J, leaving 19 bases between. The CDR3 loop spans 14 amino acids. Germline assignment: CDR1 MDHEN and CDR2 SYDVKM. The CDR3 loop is CASTSQGPRLEQYF. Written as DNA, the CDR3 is TGTGCCAGCACCTCCCAGGGCCCGCGGCTCGAGCAGTACTTC.